A single sample is the source of the 7 T cell receptor beta chains below, sequenced in a study of breast tumors, draining lymph nodes, adjacent tissues. A single record per CDR3 protein comes from TCRdb applying MiXCR to the multiplex PCR reads. This table holds 20,000 to 25,000 distinct CDR3 sequences, 25% to 35% found once. Sequencing input: breast tumor tissue. Receptors were obtained from a female donor with breast cancer. Some clones in this sample may be carry-over from other donors' samples.

In the case of this clonotype: The CDR3 carries no conserved terminal phenylalanine or tryptophan, so it likely arises from a read error. The chain is built from TRBV28 and TRBJ2-5; D is ambiguous. V lost 7 bases and J lost 5, with 14 bases in between. The CDR3 spans 13 residues. Germline V gene data show CDR1 as MDHEN and CDR2 as SYDVKM. The CDR3 loop reads CASTTQVVETQYS. The CDR3 DNA sequence: TGTGCCAGCACCACCCAGGTGGTGGAGACCCAGTACTCC.

This clonotype was detected many times. The J gene is TRBJ2-3, the V gene TRBV7-8, with TRBD2 identical over 8 bases. The V and J ends lost 4 bases and 2 bases, in that order; junction bases with no gene match: 5. The CDR3 extends over 15 amino acids. The germline V gene has CDR1 SGHVS and CDR2 FQNEAQ. The CDR3 nucleotides are TGTGCCAGCAGCTCAATTAGCGGGGACACAGATACGCAGTATTTT. Translating gives CASSSISGDTDTQYF.

This clonotype was picked up many times. The chain has TRBV20-1 and TRBJ2-1; possible D gene TRBD1, 5 bases. The V and J ends lost 5 bases and 0 bases respectively, with 5 bases between them. The CDR3 is made up of 12 amino acids. Germline V gene lookup returns CDR1 DFQATT and CDR2 SNEGSKA (reference sequence). The CDR3 is CSADSSYNEQFF. In DNA, the CDR3 is TGCAGTGCTGACAGCTCCTACAATGAGCAGTTCTTC.

This clonotype was detected many times. The CDR3 loop reads CASSPRTGQNTGELFF. The CDR3 DNA reads TGTGCCAGCAGCCCCAGGACAGGACAGAACACCGGGGAGCTGTTTTTT. The chain has TRBV9 and TRBJ2-2; TRBD1 matches at 7 bases. The germline V gene has CDR1 SGDLS and CDR2 YYNGEE. The CDR3 runs to 16 residues. V lost 4 bases, J lost 1 base, and 7 bases stayed unmatched.

As regards this clonotype: Since no conserved phenylalanine or tryptophan closes the CDR3, a read error is the likely cause. Written as DNA, the CDR3 is TGTGCCAGCGGTATAGGGCTCACCGGGGAGCTGTTTGTT. It yields the protein CASGIGLTGELFV. The chain is built from TRBV7-6 and TRBJ2-2; no clear D. The V and J ends lost 8 bases and 4 bases respectively, with 11 bases between them. This CDR3 contains 13 residues. Germline CDR1 and CDR2: SGHVS and FNYEAQ.

The chain couples TRBV7-3 to TRBJ2-3, with 9 nucleotides matching TRBD1. Trimming at V came to 5 bases and at J to 3 bases, leaving 6 bases not matched to a gene. From germline, CDR1 is SGHTA and CDR2 FQGTGA. The CDR3 is made up of 15 amino acids. The CDR3 here is CASSPQGAGTDTQYF. In DNA form, the CDR3 reads TGTGCCAGCAGCCCACAGGGGGCTGGGACAGATACGCAGTATTTT.

In this sample, this clonotype turned up many times. The chain carries TRBV28 and TRBJ2-7, with 7 bases lining up with TRBD1. Germline V gene sequence: CDR1 MDHEN, CDR2 SYDVKM. The V segment lost 4 bases and the J segment 7 bases; nucleotides outside the gene matches: 13. This CDR3 has 15 amino acids. The CDR3 nucleotides read TGTGCCAGCAGTTCCCCGGGACAGAGGACTTTAGAGCAGTACTTC. It codes for CASSSPGQRTLEQYF.